The clone carrying this TCR beta chain was detected only a few times. As yet, its antigen is unknown. The source of the sample is a study of response to subunit inactivated influenza vaccine. Broader study findings: Authors suggested each seasonal flu vaccination may recruit only limited numbers of new T cells.

TCRdb independently ran MiXCR on the RT-PCR reads; one entry per CDR3 protein. The sample carries about 700,000 distinct CDR3 sequences, about 15% recorded once. This CDR3 has 16 residues. Trimming pared 4 bases from V and 4 bases from J, leaving 17 bases between. The germline CDR1 and CDR2 sequences are SGHTA and FQGNSA. Sequencing used PBMCs from blood, obtained less than 15 days before vaccination. The receptor comes from a man between 50 and 59 years old who received an inactivated influenza vaccine. The J gene is TRBJ2-1, the V gene TRBV7-2, with D perhaps given as TRBD1 or TRBD2 (5 bases each). In DNA, the CDR3 is TGTGCCAGCAGCTACCGACCGGGGACGGAGTACAATGAGCAGTTCTTC. As protein: CASSYRPGTEYNEQFF.